This TCR beta chain derives from a study of beta chain features in type 1 diabetes. Expressed TCRB transcripts were sequenced, since all the RNA that had been isolated was reverse transcribed. The protocol was immunoSEQ multiplex PCR, while the TCRdb copy is restricted to in-frame clones and leaves out a portion. Here the sample spans 550,000 to 850,000 clones, roughly 12% being singletons. The CDR3 covers 15 residues. The V end was cut by 1 base, the J end by 0 bases, with 9 bases between. The germline V gene encodes CDR1 MGHRA and CDR2 YSYEKL. This clone turned up a few times. No antigen is known for it. The same CDR3 also results from other DNA sequences found in this sample. Study observations and caveats: TCRB CDR3s from Type 1 diabetes patients were moderately but significantly shorter in all four CD4+ subsets.

The TCR was taken from a man aged 18 to 30 with type 1 diabetes. The V and J genes are TRBV4-1 and TRBJ1-1, with no clear D. The sample comprised naive CD4+ T cells from blood. For the CDR3, the DNA is TGCGCCAGCAGCCAAGTACCGGGATTGAACACTGAAGCTTTCTTT. Its translation is CASSQVPGLNTEAFF.